The TCR beta chain described here comes from a study of control samples from healthy donors and cancer patients. Assay used: immunoSEQ multiplex PCR; TCRdb lists only in-frame clones, some missing. The table records more than 75,000 clones, about 90% of them present only once. This CDR3 spans 18 amino acids. Germline V gene data show CDR1 as SGHDN and CDR2 as FVKESK. Trimming took 1 base from V and 0 from J, leaving 16 bases between them. The sequenced sample was blood. This clonotype was obtained from a man aged 50 to 60 in good health. J is TRBJ1-3 and V is TRBV14; tentatively, D is TRBD1 (5 bases). The CDR3 sequence is CASSQGRSTGLSGNTIYF. CDR3 DNA sequence: TGTGCCAGCAGCCAAGGTAGAAGCACAGGACTCTCTGGAAACACCATATATTTT.